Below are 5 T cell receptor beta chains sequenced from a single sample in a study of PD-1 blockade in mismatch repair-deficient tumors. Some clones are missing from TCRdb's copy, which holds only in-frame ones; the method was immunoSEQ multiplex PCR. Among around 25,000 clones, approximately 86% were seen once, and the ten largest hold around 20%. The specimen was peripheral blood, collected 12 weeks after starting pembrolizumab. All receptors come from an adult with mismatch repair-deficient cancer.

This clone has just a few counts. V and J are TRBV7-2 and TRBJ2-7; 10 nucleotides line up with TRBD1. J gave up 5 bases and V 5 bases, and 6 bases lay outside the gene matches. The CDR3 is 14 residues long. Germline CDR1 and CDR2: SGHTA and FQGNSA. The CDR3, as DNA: TGTGCCAGCAGCCCGGACAGGGGGTACAACGAGCAGTACTTC. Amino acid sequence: CASSPDRGYNEQYF. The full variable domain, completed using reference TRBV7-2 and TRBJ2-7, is GAGVSQSPSNKVTEKGKDVELRCDPISGHTALYWYRQSLGQGLEFLIYFQGNSAPDKSGLPSDRFSAERTGGSVSTLTIQRTQQEDSAVYLCASSPDRGYNEQYFGPGTRLTVT.

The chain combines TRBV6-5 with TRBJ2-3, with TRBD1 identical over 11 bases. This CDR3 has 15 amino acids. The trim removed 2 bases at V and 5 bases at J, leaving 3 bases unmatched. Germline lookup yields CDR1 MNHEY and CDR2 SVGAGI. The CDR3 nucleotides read TGTGCCAGCAGTTACGGGACAGGGGGGGTAGATACGCAGTATTTT. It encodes CASSYGTGGVDTQYF.

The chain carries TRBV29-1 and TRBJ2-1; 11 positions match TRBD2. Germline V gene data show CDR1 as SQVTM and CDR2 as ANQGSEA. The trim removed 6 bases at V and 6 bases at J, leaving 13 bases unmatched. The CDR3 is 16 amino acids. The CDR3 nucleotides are TGCAGCGTCCCAAGAGGTTGGACTAGCGGGTTCAATGAGCAGTTCTTC. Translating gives CSVPRGWTSGFNEQFF.

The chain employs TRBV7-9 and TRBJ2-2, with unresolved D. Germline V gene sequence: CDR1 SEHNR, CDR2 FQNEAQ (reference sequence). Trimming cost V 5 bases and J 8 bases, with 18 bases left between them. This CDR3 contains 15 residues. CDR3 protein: CASSAPGTVGGELFF. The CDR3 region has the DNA TGTGCCAGCAGCGCGCCTGGAACCGTGGGAGGGGAGCTGTTTTTT.

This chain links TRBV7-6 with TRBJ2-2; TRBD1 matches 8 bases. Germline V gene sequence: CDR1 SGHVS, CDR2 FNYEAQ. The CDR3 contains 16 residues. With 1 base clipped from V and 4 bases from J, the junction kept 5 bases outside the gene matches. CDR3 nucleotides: TGTGCCAGCAGCTTAGGTACAGGGGGAGGCACCGGGGAGCTGTTTTTT. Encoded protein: CASSLGTGGGTGELFF.